This T cell receptor (beta chain) was sequenced during a study of identical twins. TCRdb passed the 5' RACE reads through MiXCR, listing each CDR3 protein once. The sample contains some 1,600,000 distinct CDR3 sequences, around 29% of which appear only once. The CDR3 loop spans 16 amino acids. The ends lost 0 bases at V and 3 bases at J; junction bases unmatched: 6. Germline V gene sequence: CDR1 DFQATT, CDR2 SNEGSKA (reference sequence). This clonotype was counted a few times. This chain joins TRBV20-1 and TRBJ2-7; 12 positions agree with TRBD2. The sample taken for sequencing was cord blood. The clonotype comes from a newborn girl in good health. The CDR3 region is CSARDTLAGGYYEQYF. The CDR3 nucleotides are TGCAGTGCTAGAGATACCCTAGCGGGGGGGTACTACGAGCAGTACTTC.